Following are 30 T cell receptor beta chains from one sample sequenced in a study of blood T cells in healthy people across ages. The second PCR ran about 7 to 12 cycles with a sample-barcoded 5' primer and J-beta primers. TCRdb re-derived calls from the 5' RACE reads in MiXCR, one entry per CDR3 protein. The sample yields around 2 million distinct CDR3 sequences, 39% seen once. Specimen: blood. The origin of the receptors is a human donor in good health.

The rearrangement links TRBV13 to TRBJ2-7; tentative D call: TRBD1 (6 bases). The CDR3 sequence is 14 residues long. Germline CDR1 and CDR2: PRHDT and FYEKMQ (reference sequence). Between the trimmed V and J ends, which lost 5 bases and 2 bases, there was a span of 13 bases. For the CDR3, the DNA is TGTGCCAGCAGCGACCGGACAGCCCCCTACGAGCAGTACTTC. It yields the protein CASSDRTAPYEQYF. Full variable domain (outside the CDR3, taken from reference TRBV13 and TRBJ2-7): AAGVIQSPRHLIKEKRETATLKCYPIPRHDTVYWYQQGPGQDPQFLISFYEKMQSDKGSIPDRFSAQQFSDYHSELNMSSLELGDSALYFCASSDRTAPYEQYFGPGTRLTVT.

This chain uses TRBV12-5 with TRBJ2-5; D may be TRBD1 (6 bases). V dropped 5 bases and J dropped 3 bases, with 13 bases sitting between them. Germline CDR1 LGHNT, CDR2 FRNRAP. This CDR3 is 14 amino acids long. CDR3 DNA: TGTGCTAGTGGTCCCCGGACAGCAAAAGAGACCCAGTACTTC. Protein product: CASGPRTAKETQYF.

This clonotype was counted between two and nine times. The chain employs TRBV4-3 and TRBJ2-3; TRBD2 aligns across 10 bases. Trimming took 1 base from V and 4 from J; bases not matched to a gene: 5. Germline CDR1 and CDR2: LGHNA and YSLEER. The CDR3 covers 16 residues. CDR3 in amino acids: CASSQVSSGGADTQYF. The CDR3 nucleotides read TGCGCCAGCAGCCAAGTTTCTAGCGGGGGTGCAGATACGCAGTATTTT.

This clonotype was counted a few times. The rearrangement uses TRBV29-1 and TRBJ2-7; 8 nucleotides line up with TRBD1. This CDR3 contains 14 residues. The V segment lost 1 base and the J segment 1 base; nucleotides outside the gene matches: 3. Germline CDR1 and CDR2: SQVTM and ANQGSEA. This chain's CDR3 is CSVEGTGKSYEQYF. The DNA for the CDR3 is TGCAGCGTTGAAGGGACAGGGAAATCCTACGAGCAGTACTTC.

In DNA form, the CDR3 reads TGCAGCGTTGAATTTAGCGGGGTTGATACGCAGTATTTT. It codes for CSVEFSGVDTQYF. The chain combines TRBV29-1 with TRBJ2-3, with TRBD2 identical over 8 bases. V dropped 2 bases and J dropped 6; count of bases not matched to a gene: 4. The length of the CDR3 is 13 residues. Germline values: CDR1 SQVTM, CDR2 ANQGSEA.

The chain has TRBV20-1 and TRBJ2-1, with D perhaps TRBD1 (6 bases). Germline V lookup: CDR1 DFQATT, CDR2 SNEGSKA (reference sequence). There are 12 residues in the CDR3. Trimming shortened V by 3 bases and J by 7 bases, and 10 bases separated the two germline ends. The CDR3 DNA sequence: TGCAGTGCTAGTAGCAGGGGAAATGAGCAGTTCTTC. This translates into CSASSRGNEQFF.

The chain is built from TRBV12-3 or TRBV12-4 and TRBJ2-3; the D call may be TRBD1 or TRBD2 (5 bases each). This CDR3 region has 16 residues. Trimming took off 7 bases at V and 1 base at J, with 18 bases between the two ends. The CDR3 region is CASTLGPRTRTDTQYF. In DNA form, the CDR3 reads TGTGCCAGCACCCTGGGACCTCGGACCCGCACAGATACGCAGTATTTT.

The chain employs TRBV20-1 and TRBJ1-5; possible D gene TRBD1, 5 bases. CDR3 length: 12 amino acids. The V end lost 4 bases, the J end lost 12 bases, and 16 bases lay between the germline ends. Germline CDR1 DFQATT, CDR2 SNEGSKA (reference sequence). The CDR3 here is CSAKGSGDVQHF. CDR3 coding DNA: TGCAGTGCTAAAGGGTCCGGGGACGTCCAGCATTTT.

The CDR3 coding sequence is TGCGCCAGCAGCCAAGATGGCAGGGGTTCGCCTGAAGCTTTCTTT. This translates into CASSQDGRGSPEAFF. This sequence joins TRBV4-1 and TRBJ1-1, with D possibly being TRBD1 (6 bases). V gave up 0 bases and J gave up 6 bases, with 14 bases separating them. The CDR3 extends over 15 amino acids. Germline CDR1 reads MGHRA; CDR2 reads YSYEKL.

V and J are TRBV11-2 and TRBJ2-1, with D uncertain. This CDR3 has 12 residues. Trimming stripped 5 bases from V and 7 bases from J, with 9 bases between. Germline CDR1 reads SGHAT; CDR2 reads FQNNGV. CDR3 amino acids: CASSKERNEQFF. The DNA of the CDR3 is TGTGCCAGCAGCAAAGAGAGGAATGAGCAGTTCTTC.

V usage is TRBV20-1 and J usage is TRBJ2-5; a possible D gene is TRBD2 (7 bases). The CDR3 loop spans 15 amino acids. V lost 6 bases and J lost 9, with 26 bases in between. Germline CDR1 is DFQATT and CDR2 is SNEGSKA (reference sequence). The CDR3 region has the DNA TGCAGTGCCTCACCCCGACTAGCCTGGCAGGGGCCCCAGTACTTC. It specifies CSASPRLAWQGPQYF.

CDR3 sequence: CASRSRPSYEQYF. CDR3 in DNA: TGTGCCAGCCGTTCCAGACCCTCCTACGAGCAGTACTTC. The chain uses TRBV28 and TRBJ2-7; no clear D gene. The CDR3 runs 13 residues. Germline V CDR1 and CDR2: MDHEN, SYDVKM. Between the trimmed V and J ends, which lost 8 bases and 0 bases, there was a span of 11 bases. The variable domain in full, completed from reference TRBV28 and TRBJ2-7, reads DVKVTQSSRYLVKRTGEKVFLECVQDMDHENMFWYRQDPGLGLRLIYFSYDVKMKEKGDIPEGYSVSREKKERFSLILESASTNQTSMYLCASRSRPSYEQYFGPGTRLTVT.

This clonotype was recorded a few times. Written as DNA, the CDR3 is TGTGCCAGCAGCCGATCCGGTGGTACCTATGGCTACACCTTC. Translating gives CASSRSGGTYGYTF. V gene TRBV7-2 combines with J gene TRBJ1-2; D not certain. Germline CDR1 and CDR2: SGHTA and FQGNSA. The CDR3 has 14 residues. V lost 5 bases and J 4 bases, leaving 14 bases between the germline ends.

The chain recombines TRBV20-1 with TRBJ1-2; D is uncertain. The CDR3 totals 12 residues. Germline CDR1 and CDR2: DFQATT and SNEGSKA (reference sequence). Trimming cost V 5 bases and J 8 bases, with 15 bases left between them. CDR3 loop: CSAGTPPQGYTF. In DNA, the CDR3 is TGCAGTGCTGGTACACCGCCGCAGGGCTACACCTTC.

This chain joins TRBV7-9 and TRBJ2-7, with D perhaps given as TRBD1 or TRBD2 (5 bases each). CDR3 length: 11 amino acids. From germline, CDR1 is SEHNR and CDR2 FQNEAQ (reference sequence). CDR3 protein: CAIDRGFEQYF. In DNA form, the CDR3 reads TGTGCTATTGATCGGGGCTTCGAGCAGTACTTC.

The chain joins TRBV2 to TRBJ2-7, with TRBD1 matching over 8 bases. The germline CDR1 and CDR2 sequences are SNHLY and FYNNEI. Losses at the gene ends were 6 bases for V and 3 bases for J; bases not matched to a gene: 7. This CDR3 is built from 14 residues. The chain's CDR3 is CASRPDRALYEQYF. The CDR3 DNA is TGTGCCAGCAGACCGGACAGGGCCCTCTACGAGCAGTACTTC.

This clonotype was picked up a small number of times. J is TRBJ2-7 and V is TRBV7-8; 9 bases align to TRBD1. There are 15 residues in the CDR3. CDR1 is SGHVS, CDR2 FQNEAQ, per germline. The V segment lost 1 base and the J segment 4 bases; nucleotides outside the gene matches: 5. In DNA, the CDR3 is TGTGCCAGCAGCTTAGGACAGGGGGACTTGTACGAGCAGTACTTC. This codes for CASSLGQGDLYEQYF. Drawing the rest from reference TRBV7-8 and TRBJ2-7, the complete variable domain is GAGVSQSPRYKVAKRGQDVALRCDPISGHVSLFWYQQALGQGPEFLTYFQNEAQLDKSGLPSDRFFAERPEGSVSTLKIQRTQQEDSAVYLCASSLGQGDLYEQYFGPGTRLTVT.

The gene calls are TRBV6-2 or TRBV6-3 and TRBJ1-1; D perhaps matches TRBD1 (6 bases). CDR1 and CDR2 from the germline V gene are MNHEY and SVGEGT. The CDR3 is made up of 15 amino acids. V lost 6 bases and J lost 4, with 18 bases in between. The CDR3 protein is CASRPAGGRSTEAFF. CDR3 coding DNA: TGTGCCAGCAGGCCTGCTGGGGGGCGCAGCACTGAAGCTTTCTTT.

This chain links TRBV6-1 with TRBJ2-7; D may be TRBD2 (5 bases). Trimming removed 6 bases from V and 5 bases from J, with 14 bases in between. In germline, CDR1 is MNHNS, CDR2 SASEGT. The CDR3 spans 13 residues. The CDR3 DNA reads as TGTGCCAGCAGGGAATCGGGGATCAACGAGCAGTACTTC. It codes for CASRESGINEQYF.

J is TRBJ2-7 and V is TRBV7-2; TRBD2 matches 11 bases. Gene TRBJ2-5 matches the end of the DNA better, so the J call may be wrong. The CDR3 extends over 15 amino acids. Germline loops: CDR1 SGHTA, CDR2 FQGNSA. The CDR3 sequence: CASSLIAGGGETQYF. The CDR3 coding sequence is TGTGCCAGCAGCTTAATAGCGGGGGGGGGCGAGACCCAGTACTTC.

This clonotype showed up just a few times. This chain joins TRBV7-2 and TRBJ1-2; D is perhaps TRBD1 (6 bases). CDR1 SGHTA and CDR2 FQGNSA come from the germline V gene. This CDR3 contains 17 residues. V was shortened by 1 base and J by 7 bases, with 22 bases between the two germline ends. In DNA form, the CDR3 reads TGTGCCAGCAGCTTAGTCTTAGGGGGAACAGCGTTTGGTGGCTACACCTTC. It translates to CASSLVLGGTAFGGYTF.

The genes are TRBV29-1 and TRBJ2-5; 9 bases fit TRBD1. This CDR3 has 15 amino acids. Looked up from germline, CDR1 is SQVTM and CDR2 is ANQGSEA. With V trimmed by 6 bases and J by 2 bases, 10 bases remained unmatched. CDR3 amino acids: CSVDPGTGTQETQYF. CDR3 nucleotide sequence: TGCAGCGTGGACCCCGGGACAGGGACACAAGAGACCCAGTACTTC.

The chain links TRBV7-2 to TRBJ2-3, with TRBD2 matching over 8 bases. The CDR3 has 15 residues. With 5 bases clipped from V and 3 bases from J, the junction kept 7 bases outside the gene matches. CDR1 and CDR2 from the germline V gene are SGHTA and FQGNSA. The CDR3 protein is CASSPWRGETDTQYF. CDR3 nucleotide sequence: TGTGCCAGCAGCCCGTGGCGGGGGGAAACAGATACGCAGTATTTT.

There are a few counts of this clonotype. The chain uses TRBV20-1 and TRBJ1-2, with 8 positions matching TRBD1. The germline V gene has CDR1 DFQATT and CDR2 SNEGSKA (reference sequence). The CDR3 has 14 amino acids. The J segment lost 3 bases and the V segment lost 6 bases, leaving 9 bases of the junction unmatched. The CDR3 nucleotides read TGCAGTGCGCCATACAGGGGGGGAGACTATGGCTACACCTTC. Its protein product is CSAPYRGGDYGYTF.

This chain uses TRBV12-3 or TRBV12-4 with TRBJ1-1, with a tentative D call TRBD1 (5 bases). This CDR3 has 20 residues. Trimming left V 5 bases short and J 2 bases short, with 30 bases between. The chain's CDR3 is CASSRPPLRGGNRRNTEAFF. CDR3 DNA: TGTGCCAGCAGTCGCCCACCTCTACGGGGGGGAAATAGACGCAACACTGAAGCTTTCTTT.

The chain is built from TRBV20-1 and TRBJ2-2; 8 bases fit TRBD2. The V and J ends lost 0 bases and 3 bases, in that order; junction bases with no gene match: 6. Germline V gene sequence: CDR1 DFQATT, CDR2 SNEGSKA (reference sequence). The CDR3 sequence is 16 residues long. CDR3 nucleotides: TGCAGTGCTAGAGATGGCCGGGGGGGCGACACCGGGGAGCTGTTTTTT. Translating gives CSARDGRGGDTGELFF.

CDR3 coding DNA: TGCGCCAGCAGCTTGGGTATTACAAACACTGAAGCTTTCTTT. Amino acids: CASSLGITNTEAFF. The J gene is TRBJ1-1, the V gene TRBV5-1, with no clear D. The length of the CDR3 is 14 residues. V dropped 0 bases and J dropped 2 bases, with 8 bases sitting between them. CDR1 and CDR2 from the germline V gene are SGHRS and YFSETQ.

V is TRBV12-3 or TRBV12-4 and J is TRBJ1-4, with 11 positions matching TRBD1. The V and J ends lost 6 bases and 6 bases, in that order; junction bases with no gene match: 3. The CDR3 sequence is 14 residues long. The CDR3 bases are TGTGCCAGCAGCCGGACAGGGGGCTATGAAAAACTGTTTTTT. Translation: CASSRTGGYEKLFF.

Worth noting for this clonotype: Given a much more abundant clone one base away, this may be a read error. V is TRBV6-2 or TRBV6-3 and J is TRBJ2-7, with D possibly matching TRBD2 (5 bases). Trimming took 2 bases from V and 0 from J, leaving 8 bases between them. The CDR3 is 14 amino acids. Per the germline V gene, CDR1 is MNHEY and CDR2 is SVGEGT. Here the CDR3 DNA reads TGTGCCAGCAGTTACGCGGGCCCCTCCTACGAGCAGTACTTC. Its protein is CASSYAGPSYEQYF.

This rearrangement joins TRBV6-6 to TRBJ2-1, with 8 positions matching TRBD1. The CDR3 has 15 residues. J was trimmed by 3 bases and V by 2 bases; bases with no gene match: 3. Per the germline V gene, CDR1 is MNHNY and CDR2 is SVGAGI (reference sequence). The DNA of the CDR3 is TGTGCCAGCAGTTACGATGGGACAGGCTACAATGAGCAGTTCTTC. It specifies CASSYDGTGYNEQFF.